This TCR beta chain was obtained from a study of PD-1 blockade in classical Hodgkin lymphoma. Whole-study findings and limits: As was reported, newly diagnosed patients showed lower baseline TCR diversity than healthy donors did. Similar baseline diversity was found in complete responders and newly diagnosed patients. The study found that TCR diversity rose significantly by C4D1 in CD4+ but not CD8+ cells.

Following autologous stem cell transplantation, relapse occurred in every patient, and exposure to brentuximab vedotin varied. Patients' outcomes at their best amounted to complete response, partial response or progressive disease. Sequencing was performed with immunoSEQ multiplex PCR; in TCRdb, only in-frame clones are kept and a portion is missing. The sample holds over 10,000 clones, just under 80% seen once. CDR3 length equals 14 residues. CDR1 and CDR2 (germline): SNHLY, FYNNEI. V was pared by 6 bases and J by 2 bases, with 11 bases between. This clone came up a few times. Its specificity is not known.

The V gene is TRBV2, the J gene TRBJ1-5; no clear D gene. The sequenced sample was peripheral blood mononuclear cells (PBMCs), obtained at baseline. This clonotype originated in a human donor with classical Hodgkin lymphoma. The CDR3 coding sequence is TGTGCCAGCAGGGAGGGCCGAGGCAATCAGCCCCAGCATTTT. It translates to CASREGRGNQPQHF.